The rows below give T cell receptor beta chains drawn from one sample of a study of CD8 T cells in ankylosing spondylitis. TCRdb processed the 5' RACE reads anew with MiXCR; each CDR3 protein has one entry. This table has about 160,000 distinct CDR3 sequences, roughly 10% appearing once. The sequenced sample was blood, either unsorted or a sorted T cell fraction (not recorded which). The receptors originated from a female donor with ankylosing spondylitis or in good health (not recorded which). Each CDR3 is given with its conserved first and last residue. Fields, in order: V gene, clone size, CDR3 protein. Clone size is shown for a subset of rows, as once, few, many or a class of expanded clone.

TRBV4-3 few CASSQVRGREQYF
TRBV27 - CASSLKRTTTNEKLFF
TRBV27 - CASSLSPAPTGELFF
TRBV28 few CASSLWVAGSSYNEQFF
TRBV2 few CASSPGGADGYTF
TRBV7-9 few CASSPPLGAGTGELFF
TRBV29-1 many CSVADRADEQYF
TRBV7-9 few CASSKAGTSNEQFF
TRBV6-5 many CASSSAGIPYNEQFF
TRBV7-2 - CASSPWGEGREGQFF
TRBV20-1 - CSASSGVSYEQYF
TRBV7-9 - CASSRVAGHTGELFF
TRBV5-8 - CASSLAPAGAGTGELFF
TRBV7-6 - CASSSTSGAYNEQFF
TRBV7-8 few CASTILLSSGREDTGELFF
TRBV11-2 few CASFSDDIEAFF
TRBV6-4 few CASFFQPQHF
TRBV27 many CASSLSILTDTQYF
TRBV6-1 - CATKWGGNEAFF
TRBV11-2 - CASSYQQGTHEQYF
TRBV7-2 - CASSLVMASGYQETQYF
TRBV7-9 - CARSRETGELFF
TRBV12-3/TRBV12-4 many CAIVQGSGEAFF
TRBV6-2/TRBV6-3 few CASNLGPVRDEQFF
TRBV6-5 few CASSSFDRNTEAFF
TRBV3-1 - CASSQETGPGANVLTF
TRBV7-9 many CASSYELAKGGEQFF
TRBV12-3/TRBV12-4 few CASSLGGSEKLFF
TRBV7-9 many CASSLGPYKEGPNF
TRBV28 many CASSSRGTGITEAFF
TRBV19 many CASSIDWTTNTGELFF
TRBV4-2 many CASRLTAGTSNTQYF
TRBV30 - CAWSDETGEIWELFF
TRBV4-3 few CASSQDRTPYSGNTIYF
TRBV9 many CASSVRSGELFF
TRBV6-2/TRBV6-3 few CASSYLQRPTYEQYF
TRBV29-1 many CSVEVPGGSGYTF
TRBV7-9 many CASSLSGYGYTF
TRBV9 few CASSDGTSGRAEYNEQFF
TRBV27 few CASSRSGIGYNEQFF
TRBV7-9 many CASTPGSRAEAFF
TRBV4-1 - CASSEVSGTSNYEQYF
TRBV6-5 - CASSYRSGHPNTGELFF
TRBV12-3/TRBV12-4 many CASSSSSQGGSTEAFF
TRBV9 few CASSEGSGEQYF
TRBV12-3/TRBV12-4 - CTCSAVGQESSGANVLTF
TRBV6-1 - CASSPDTNTEAFF
TRBV4-1 few CASSAGPRDYEQYF
TRBV11-2 - CASSLGPGQGAGELFF
TRBV28 - CASRFQGADEQYF
TRBV15 - CATSRSAGTEGYGYTF
TRBV27 many CASSPGTAYEQYF
TRBV9 many CASSFSGRVHEQYF
TRBV11-2 few CASSRPEGSYNEQFF